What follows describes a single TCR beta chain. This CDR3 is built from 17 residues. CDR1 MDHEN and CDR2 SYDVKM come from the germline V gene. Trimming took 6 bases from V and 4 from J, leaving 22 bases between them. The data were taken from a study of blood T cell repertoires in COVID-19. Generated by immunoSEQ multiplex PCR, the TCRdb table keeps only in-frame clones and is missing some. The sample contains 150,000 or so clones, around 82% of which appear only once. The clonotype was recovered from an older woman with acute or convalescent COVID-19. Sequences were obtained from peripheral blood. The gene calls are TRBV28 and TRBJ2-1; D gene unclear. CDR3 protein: CASRAPWADLIYNEQFF. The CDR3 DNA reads TGTGCCAGCAGGGCCCCCTGGGCTGATTTAATATACAATGAGCAGTTCTTC.